The rows below give T cell receptor beta chains drawn from one sample of a study of control samples from healthy donors and cancer patients. Clones were read by immunoSEQ multiplex PCR, and TCRdb kept only the in-frame ones, dropping some. The table has 30,000 to 40,000 clones, around 87% seen once; the top ten hold about 1.6%. The specimen sequenced was PBMCs. These receptors were taken from a woman between 40 and 55 years old with lung cancer. The CDR3 runs from the conserved cysteine through the conserved F or W. A D gene is named only where the DNA matches it firmly. Clone size is not always given. Where it is, it says once, few, many or a class for expanded clones.

>TRBV29-1|.|once|TRBJ1-5
TGCAGCGTTGGGACTGATAGCAATCAGCCCCAGCATTTT
CSVGTDSNQPQHF
>TRBV21-1|.|.|TRBJ2-3
TGTGCCAGCAGCAAAGGACAGGGCAAGTATTTT
CASSKGQGKYF
>TRBV19|.|.|TRBJ1-4
TGTGCCAGCGCGACCGGAGCGGGGGAAAAACTGTTTTTT
CASATGAGEKLFF
>TRBV4-3|.|few|TRBJ1-1
TGCGCCAGCAGCCAAGAAGTCAGTTACACTGAAGCTTTCTTT
CASSQEVSYTEAFF
>TRBV5-4|.|.|TRBJ2-3
TGTGCCAGCAGCCCCAGAGCCCTCATCACAGATACGCAGTATTTT
CASSPRALITDTQYF
>TRBV12-3/TRBV12-4|.|.|TRBJ2-7
TGTGCCAGCAGTTTAAGGGGATTGGGGGAGCAGTACTTC
CASSLRGLGEQYF
>TRBV21-1|.|.|TRBJ2-7
TGTGCCAGCAGCAAAGCTTGGATGCCCCTAGGAGGCCACGAGCAGTACTTC
CASSKAWMPLGGHEQYF
>TRBV19|TRBD2|.|TRBJ2-1
TGTGCCAGTCGGGCGGGGGGCCATGAGCAGTTCTTC
CASRAGGHEQFF
>TRBV11-3|.|.|TRBJ2-2
TGTGCCAGCAGCCCCCCTGGGGGACTCGACACCGGGGAGCTGTTTTTT
CASSPPGGLDTGELFF
>TRBV4-3|TRBD2|.|TRBJ2-1
TGCGCCAGCAGCCAAGAAGAAGCGGGGGGCTACAATGAGCAGTTCTTC
CASSQEEAGGYNEQFF
>TRBV6-5|.|.|TRBJ2-6
TGTGCCAGCAGTTACTCAGGCCCTGGGGCCAACGTCCTGACTTTC
CASSYSGPGANVLTF
>TRBV6-5|TRBD1|.|TRBJ1-3
TGTGCCAGCAAATCAGGGGGCTCTGGAAACACCATATATTTT
CASKSGGSGNTIYF
>TRBV29-1|TRBD1|.|TRBJ1-2
TGCAGCGTTGAACATTGGGTCCCCACAGGGGACTATGGCTACACCTTC
CSVEHWVPTGDYGYTF
>TRBV28|.|.|TRBJ2-7
TGTGCCAGCAGAATAGGGGAGTACTCCTACGAGCAGTACTTC
CASRIGEYSYEQYF
>TRBV12-3/TRBV12-4|TRBD1|.|TRBJ2-3
TGTGCCAGCAGCCAGGGGGCAGATACGCAGTATTTT
CASSQGADTQYF
>TRBV2|.|.|TRBJ1-6
TGTGCCAGCAGTGTTGGGAGGGACAATTCACCCCTCCACTTT
CASSVGRDNSPLHF
>TRBV29-1|.|.|TRBJ1-1
TGCAGCGTGCCGTCGAACACTGAAGCTTTCTTT
CSVPSNTEAFF
>TRBV18|TRBD1|.|TRBJ1-1
TGTGCCAGCTCACCACCGTCACAGGGGAGAACTTTCTTT
CASSPPSQGRTFF
>TRBV7-2|TRBD1|.|TRBJ1-2
TGTGCCAGCAGCCACAGGGGTAACTATGGCTACACCTTC
CASSHRGNYGYTF
>TRBV18|TRBD1|.|TRBJ1-2
TGTGCCAGCTCACCAAGTGGACAGGGGGTCCGAGGTGGCTACACCTTC
CASSPSGQGVRGGYTF
>TRBV4-3|.|.|TRBJ1-1
TGCGCCAGCAGCCAAGAAGACGCCGGCCCCAGGGCGGAAGCTTTCTTT
CASSQEDAGPRAEAFF
>TRBV5-4|.|.|TRBJ1-4
TGTGCCAGCAGCTTGTGGGGCCCTAATGAAAAACTGTTTTTT
CASSLWGPNEKLFF
>TRBV15|.|.|TRBJ1-1
TGTGCCACCAGCAGTAGCAACAGGAGGACTGAAGCTTTCTTT
CATSSSNRRTEAFF
>TRBV11-2|.|.|TRBJ2-7
TGTGCCAGCAGCTTAGTGGGGTCCTACGAGCAGTACTTC
CASSLVGSYEQYF
>TRBV10-2|TRBD1|.|TRBJ2-7
TGCGCCAGCAGCCGGACAGGCGACTACGAGCAGTACTTC
CASSRTGDYEQYF
>TRBV29-1|TRBD1|.|TRBJ1-1
TGCAGCGTTGGACAGGGCGGAACTGAAGCTTTCTTT
CSVGQGGTEAFF
>TRBV18|TRBD2|.|TRBJ2-3
TGTGCCAGCTCACCACGGTCTAGCGGCCGTAGAGATACGCAGTATTTT
CASSPRSSGRRDTQYF
>TRBV3-1/TRBV3-2|TRBD1|.|TRBJ2-5
TGTGCCAGCAGCCAAGAACAGGGGTCCCAAGAGACCCAGTACTTC
CASSQEQGSQETQYF
>TRBV24-1|TRBD2|once|TRBJ2-1
TGTGCCACCAGTGATTTGGGGGGGGACTACAATGAGCAGTTCTTC
CATSDLGGDYNEQFF
>TRBV19|.|.|TRBJ1-2
TGTGCCAGTAGTAGACAGAGCCTTAACTATGGCTACACCTTC
CASSRQSLNYGYTF
>TRBV11-3|TRBD2|.|TRBJ2-7
TGTGCCAGCAGCCGGGCTCGGGGCGGGGGGGAGCAGTACTTC
CASSRARGGGEQYF
>TRBV11-3|.|.|TRBJ2-1
TGTGCCAGCAGCTTAGTTTCGCAGAGTCGGAATGAGCAGTTCTTC
CASSLVSQSRNEQFF
>TRBV2|.|.|TRBJ1-2
TGTGCCAGCAGCGGGGGCCCGGAGGGCTACACCTTC
CASSGGPEGYTF
>TRBV7-8|.|.|TRBJ1-3
TGTGCCAGCAGCTTAGGGGGGGGGCCTGGAAACACCATATATTTT
CASSLGGGPGNTIYF
>TRBV7-8|TRBD2|once|TRBJ2-2
TGTGCCAGCAGCTTAGATGGGGGGGGGATAGTCGGGGAGCTGTTTTTT
CASSLDGGGIVGELFF
>TRBV15|.|.|TRBJ2-7
TGTGCCACCAGCAGAGACCGGTACTACGAGCAGTACTTC
CATSRDRYYEQYF
>TRBV9|.|.|TRBJ1-5
TGTGCCAGCAGCGTAGACCCTGGTGGCAATCAGCCCCAGCATTTT
CASSVDPGGNQPQHF
>TRBV4-3|TRBD1|.|TRBJ1-1
TGCGCCAGCAGCCAAGGCCGGACAGGGCGGACTGAAGCTTTCTTT
CASSQGRTGRTEAFF
>TRBV7-6|.|.|TRBJ1-4
TGTGCCAGCAGCCCCTACGGCGCCCTTGAAAAACTGTTTTTT
CASSPYGALEKLFF
>TRBV4-2|.|few|TRBJ1-2
TGTGCCAGCGCCGGGCAGGGCACTCGAATAAATAACTATGGCTACACCTTC
CASAGQGTRINNYGYTF
>TRBV20-1|.|few|TRBJ1-1
TGCAGTGCTAGTATGGGGAACACTGAAGCTTTCTTT
CSASMGNTEAFF
>TRBV11-1|.|.|TRBJ2-3
TGTGCCAGCAGCCCCTACAGGGATACGCAGTATTTT
CASSPYRDTQYF
>TRBV18|.|.|TRBJ1-1
TGTGCCAGCTCCTCCGGATCCGTAGAAGCTTTCTTT
CASSSGSVEAFF